The 27 T cell receptor beta chains below all came from one sample that was sequenced in a study of shared clonotypes between healthy human individuals. Profiled with immunoSEQ multiplex PCR; TCRdb holds only in-frame clones, not every one. The sample gives about 2.4 million clones, 93% of which show up once; about 0.34% is in the top ten. Sequencing was performed on naive CD4+ T cells from PBMCs. As for subset: CD45RA+ positively selected. The receptors were sampled from a man younger than 30 in good health. Some clones in this sample may be carry-over from other donors' samples.

The genes are TRBV7-9 and TRBJ2-2; D possibly corresponds to TRBD1 (5 bases). The germline V and J ends were trimmed by 2 bases and 5 bases, with 15 bases remaining between them. The CDR3 is 16 residues long. CDR1 is SEHNR, CDR2 FQNEAQ, per germline (reference sequence). In DNA form, the CDR3 reads TGTGCCAGCAGCTTACGTGGGCAGGGTGAAACCGGGGAGCTGTTTTTT. Translation gives CASSLRGQGETGELFF.

This clone was counted a single time. J is TRBJ1-1 and V is TRBV10-1; D unclear. V lost 7 bases, J lost 0 bases, and 12 bases lay in between. Germline V lookup: CDR1 WNHNN, CDR2 SYGVQD (reference sequence). The CDR3 covers 14 residues. The CDR3 region is CASIDHLLNTEAFF. In DNA, the CDR3 is TGCGCCAGCATCGATCACCTCCTGAACACTGAAGCTTTCTTT.

V gene TRBV28 combines with J gene TRBJ2-1; no clear D gene. The CDR3 length is 11 residues. Per the germline V gene, CDR1 is MDHEN and CDR2 is SYDVKM. With 2 bases removed from V and 8 bases from J, the gap between germline ends came to 4 bases. The CDR3 here is CASSLPHEQFF. The CDR3 nucleotides read TGTGCCAGCAGTTTACCCCATGAGCAGTTCTTC.

The chain is built from TRBV11-2 and TRBJ2-1; D tentatively reads TRBD1 or TRBD2 (5 bases each). Germline V lookup: CDR1 SGHAT, CDR2 FQNNGV. This CDR3 contains 14 residues. Trimming shortened V by 5 bases and J by 9 bases, and 17 bases separated the two germline ends. CDR3: CASSHDFMGVEQFF. The CDR3 DNA follows: TGTGCCAGCAGCCATGATTTCATGGGGGTTGAGCAGTTCTTC.

This clone has a single count. The chain links TRBV19 to TRBJ1-1, with unresolved D. The V gene's germline CDR1 is LNHDA and CDR2 SQIVND (reference sequence). The CDR3 length is 16 residues. Trimming cost V 5 bases and J 0 bases, with 16 bases left between them. The CDR3 loop reads CASSEPRARMNTEAFF. CDR3 coding DNA: TGTGCCAGTAGTGAGCCCCGAGCGCGGATGAACACTGAAGCTTTCTTT.

This clone was recorded only once. CDR3 DNA: TGTGCCAGCAGCTTGGGCTTTACAGATACGCAGTATTTT. Residues: CASSLGFTDTQYF. The V call is TRBV5-6, the J call TRBJ2-3, with D unclear. The germline V gene encodes CDR1 SGHDT and CDR2 YYEEEE. V gave up 0 bases and J gave up 3 bases, with 5 bases separating them. The CDR3 runs to 13 residues.

This sequence joins TRBV2 and TRBJ1-2, with 7 bases aligning to TRBD1. Germline V gene lookup returns CDR1 SNHLY and CDR2 FYNNEI. Germline trimming cut 3 bases from V and 8 bases from J; bases unmatched to any gene: 21. The CDR3 totals 18 residues. The CDR3 DNA follows: TGTGCCAGCAGTGAGGGCGGGACAGCGTCCCTACTGAGGAGGGGCTACACCTTC. Protein product: CASSEGGTASLLRRGYTF.

The rearrangement uses TRBV28 and TRBJ1-1; D is ambiguous. CDR3 size: 12 residues. The ends were cut back, 8 bases at V and 10 bases at J, with 17 bases in the middle. Germline loops: CDR1 MDHEN, CDR2 SYDVKM. The CDR3 sequence: CASDRPGPAAFF. CDR3 coding DNA: TGTGCCAGCGACCGCCCCGGCCCCGCAGCTTTCTTT.

This chain uses TRBV7-2 with TRBJ1-1, with D unresolved. Germline loops: CDR1 SGHTA, CDR2 FQGNSA. The germline V and J ends were trimmed by 1 base and 8 bases, with 11 bases remaining between them. The CDR3 runs 13 residues. The CDR3 sequence is CASSLDGNGEAFF. The CDR3 bases are TGTGCCAGCAGCTTAGACGGGAACGGGGAAGCTTTCTTT.

This clone was counted once. The chain is built from TRBV6-1 and TRBJ2-3, with unresolved D. The CDR3 is made up of 13 amino acids. Trimming pared 2 bases from V and 4 bases from J, leaving 7 bases between. Per the germline V gene, CDR1 is MNHNS and CDR2 is SASEGT. The CDR3 nucleotides read TGTGCCAGCAGTGAATTGAGTCCAGATACGCAGTATTTT. It yields the protein CASSELSPDTQYF.

The rearrangement links TRBV7-2 to TRBJ1-3, with unresolved D. This CDR3 comprises 17 residues. The V and J ends lost 2 bases and 0 bases respectively, with 14 bases between them. CDR1 SGHTA and CDR2 FQGNSA come from the germline V gene. CDR3 coding DNA: TGTGCCAGCAGCTTATTAGGGAGGGTGGACTCTGGAAACACCATATATTTT. Protein product: CASSLLGRVDSGNTIYF.

The chain couples TRBV27 to TRBJ1-2, with D perhaps matching TRBD1 (6 bases). This CDR3 spans 15 amino acids. Looked up from germline, CDR1 is MNHEY and CDR2 is SMNVEV (reference sequence). V lost 6 bases and J lost 8, with 22 bases in between. The chain's CDR3 is CASRPLWSGEDGYTF. The CDR3 region has the DNA TGTGCCAGCAGACCCCTCTGGTCAGGGGAAGACGGCTACACCTTC.

This clone has just a few counts. The chain recombines TRBV19 with TRBJ1-2; TRBD1 might be the D (6 bases). Germline V lookup: CDR1 LNHDA, CDR2 SQIVND (reference sequence). The CDR3 totals 13 residues. The V end was cut by 7 bases, the J end by 4 bases, with 13 bases between. The CDR3 is CASTRTASYGYTF. For the CDR3, the DNA is TGTGCCAGTACTAGGACAGCTAGCTATGGCTACACCTTC. Based on the CDR3 plus reference TRBV19 and TRBJ1-2, the full variable domain is DGGITQSPKYLFRKEGQNVTLSCEQNLNHDAMYWYRQDPGQGLRLIYYSQIVNDFQKGDIAEGYSVSREKKESFPLTVTSAQKNPTAFYLCASTRTASYGYTFGSGTRLTVV.

The chain combines TRBV9 with TRBJ1-1; 7 bases align to TRBD1. This CDR3 contains 14 residues. CDR1 and CDR2 from the germline V gene are SGDLS and YYNGEE. Trimming removed 3 bases from V and 4 bases from J; junction bases left unmatched: 6. CDR3 sequence: CASSATGAGTEAFF. The CDR3 DNA follows: TGTGCCAGCAGCGCTACAGGGGCTGGCACTGAAGCTTTCTTT. Based on the CDR3 plus reference TRBV9 and TRBJ1-1, the full variable domain is DSGVTQTPKHLITATGQRVTLRCSPRSGDLSVYWYQQSLDQGLQFLIQYYNGEERAKGNILERFSAQQFPDLHSELNLSSLELGDSALYFCASSATGAGTEAFFGQGTRLTVV.

As regards this clone: Different DNA sequences within this sample yield the same CDR3. V is TRBV15 and J is TRBJ2-3; D not certain. From germline, CDR1 is LNHNV and CDR2 YYDKDF (reference sequence). CDR3 length: 12 residues. V lost 1 base to trimming and J lost 4 bases, with 3 bases between them. CDR3 protein: CATSRAADTQYF. CDR3 bases: TGTGCCACCAGCAGAGCAGCAGATACGCAGTATTTT.

The chain uses TRBV19 and TRBJ1-2; no reliable D call. The ends were cut back, 4 bases at V and 8 bases at J, with 14 bases in the middle. This CDR3 comprises 13 residues. Germline V gene lookup returns CDR1 LNHDA and CDR2 SQIVND (reference sequence). CDR3 loop: CASSNDGRSGYTF. The CDR3 nucleotides read TGTGCCAGTAGTAACGACGGAAGGTCAGGCTACACCTTC. Full variable domain (remainder filled in from reference TRBV19 and TRBJ1-2): DGGITQSPKYLFRKEGQNVTLSCEQNLNHDAMYWYRQDPGQGLRLIYYSQIVNDFQKGDIAEGYSVSREKKESFPLTVTSAQKNPTAFYLCASSNDGRSGYTFGSGTRLTVV.

This clone was counted a single time. The gene calls are TRBV9 and TRBJ2-1; D is ambiguous. The CDR3 length is 15 residues. CDR1 is SGDLS and CDR2 is YYNGEE in the germline V gene. Trimming took 0 bases from V and 0 from J, leaving 7 bases between them. The CDR3 spells CASSVGLSSYNEQFF. The CDR3 DNA follows: TGTGCCAGCAGCGTAGGTTTAAGCTCCTACAATGAGCAGTTCTTC.

The chain links TRBV28 to TRBJ2-7, with 8 positions matching TRBD1. There are 17 residues in the CDR3. Trimming removed 5 bases from V and 0 bases from J; junction bases left unmatched: 12. CDR1 is MDHEN and CDR2 is SYDVKM in the germline V gene. Here the CDR3 DNA reads TGTGCCAGCAGTCAGATCTCAGGGGGCCCAGACTCCTACGAGCAGTACTTC. It translates to CASSQISGGPDSYEQYF.

This chain uses TRBV27 with TRBJ2-5, with 7 nucleotides matching TRBD2. The length of the CDR3 is 14 residues. J was trimmed by 4 bases and V by 5 bases; bases with no gene match: 7. Looked up from germline, CDR1 is MNHEY and CDR2 is SMNVEV (reference sequence). In DNA form, the CDR3 reads TGTGCCAGCAGTCCCCGACCGGGGGGAGAGACCCAGTACTTC. The encoded protein is CASSPRPGGETQYF.

This chain connects TRBV5-5 to TRBJ2-1, with D possibly TRBD2 on 6 matching bases. The CDR3 totals 16 residues. CDR1 is SGHKS, CDR2 YYEKEE, per germline (reference sequence). Trimming removed 3 bases at V and 9 bases at J, with 22 bases between. The CDR3 reads CASSSSTSTRRGEQFF. CDR3 nucleotides: TGTGCCAGCAGCTCCTCCACTAGCACCCGAAGGGGTGAGCAGTTCTTC.

The genes are TRBV28 and TRBJ1-5; D unclear. CDR3 size: 13 residues. Per the germline V gene, CDR1 is MDHEN and CDR2 is SYDVKM. V gave up 6 bases and J gave up 0 bases, with 6 bases separating them. CDR3 coding DNA: TGTGCCAGCAGGGAGGATAGCAATCAGCCCCAGCATTTT. Translation: CASREDSNQPQHF.

This clone was observed a single time. The chain carries TRBV19 and TRBJ1-3, with D perhaps matching TRBD1 (5 bases). V was cut by 4 bases and J by 0 bases, with 10 bases left in between. The germline gives CDR1 LNHDA, CDR2 SQIVND (reference sequence). This CDR3 has 15 amino acids. In nucleotides, the CDR3 is TGTGCCAGTAGTACAAGACAGACCTCTGGAAACACCATATATTTT. Amino acid sequence: CASSTRQTSGNTIYF.

The chain uses TRBV21-1 and TRBJ2-5; TRBD2, the table's D call, was not compared with the DNA. TRBV21-1 is a pseudogene segment. CDR3 size: 14 residues. The CDR3 bases are TGTGCCAGCAGCAAAGCCGCGCCTGGCGGGGCCCAGTACTTC. Its protein is CASSKAAPGGAQYF.

To note about this clone: Other DNA sequences within the sample encode an identical CDR3. The chain uses TRBV6-1 and TRBJ2-7; TRBD1 matches at 7 bases. The CDR3 has 14 amino acids. Germline CDR1 and CDR2: MNHNS and SASEGT. V lost 3 bases and J lost 4; bases outside the gene matches: 6. The CDR3 nucleotides are TGTGCCAGCAGTGAGGGGACAGCCCCGTACGAGCAGTACTTC. Protein sequence: CASSEGTAPYEQYF.

This chain links TRBV18 with TRBJ1-2; D ambiguous. Trimming stripped 2 bases from V and 6 bases from J, with 16 bases between. From germline, CDR1 is KGHSH and CDR2 LQKENI. The CDR3 length is 15 residues. CDR3 bases: TGTGCCAGCTCACCAAGTCGATTCGGTGGAGATGGCTACACCTTC. Encoded protein: CASSPSRFGGDGYTF. Full variable domain (rest looked up from reference TRBV18 and TRBJ1-2): NAGVMQNPRHLVRRRGQEARLRCSPMKGHSHVYWYRQLPEEGLKFMVYLQKENIIDESGMPKERFSAEFPKEGPSILRIQQVVRGDSAAYFCASSPSRFGGDGYTFGSGTRLTVV.

The CDR3 loop reads CASTSGVRETQYF. CDR3 sequence (DNA): TGTGCCAGCACAAGCGGGGTTCGGGAGACCCAGTACTTC. J is TRBJ2-5 and V is TRBV7-8, with TRBD2 matching 7 bases. The CDR3 totals 13 residues. CDR1 is SGHVS, CDR2 FQNEAQ, per germline. J gave up 5 bases and V 7 bases, and 7 bases lay outside the gene matches.

The chain combines TRBV7-8 with TRBJ2-1; 14 bases match TRBD2. The CDR3 runs to 18 residues. V gave up 4 bases and J gave up 5 bases; unmatched junction bases: 10. Germline V gene sequence: CDR1 SGHVS, CDR2 FQNEAQ. In DNA form, the CDR3 reads TGTGCCAGCAGCTACGGGACTAGCGGGAGTAAGGGGAACAATGAGCAGTTCTTC. Translation gives CASSYGTSGSKGNNEQFF.